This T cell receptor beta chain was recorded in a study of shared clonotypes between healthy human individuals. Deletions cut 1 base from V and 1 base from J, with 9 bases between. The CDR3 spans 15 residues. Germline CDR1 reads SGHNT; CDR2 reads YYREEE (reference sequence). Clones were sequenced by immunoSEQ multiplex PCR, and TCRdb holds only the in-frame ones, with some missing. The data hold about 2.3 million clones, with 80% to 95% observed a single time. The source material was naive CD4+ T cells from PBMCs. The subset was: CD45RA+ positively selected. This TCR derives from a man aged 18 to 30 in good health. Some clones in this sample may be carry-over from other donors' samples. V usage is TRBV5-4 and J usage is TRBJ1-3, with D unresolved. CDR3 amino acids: CASSLRTVSGNTIYF. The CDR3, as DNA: TGTGCCAGCAGCTTGCGGACGGTGTCTGGAAACACCATATATTTT.